The rows below give T cell receptor beta chains drawn from one sample of a study of cytomegalovirus exposure and HLA in healthy donors. Repertoires were generated with immunoSEQ multiplex PCR, while TCRdb's copy carries only in-frame clones and drops some. The data show over 150,000 clones, with 80% seen just once and 5.5% to 7.5% held by the top ten. The sequenced sample consisted of PBMCs. These receptors were collected from a man aged 25-45 years in good health and CMV-seropositive. Both conserved end residues are part of each CDR3. The D gene is left open where the match is weak. The size field is filled for only some rows; it gives once, few, many or a size class.

abundance,d_gene,j_gene,v_gene,CDR3nt,CDR3aa
-,TRBD1,TRBJ1-5,TRBV18,TGTGCCAGCTCACGGGGGACAGGGGGCAATCAGCCCCAGCATTTT,CASSRGTGGNQPQHF
few,-,TRBJ2-3,TRBV6-1,TGTGCCAGCAGTGAACTGGTCGGGACTCTCAAAGATACGCAGTATTTT,CASSELVGTLKDTQYF
-,-,TRBJ1-5,TRBV7-2,TGTGCCAGCAGCCCCGAGGGGGTGGGGAGCAATCAGCCCCAGCATTTT,CASSPEGVGSNQPQHF
-,-,TRBJ1-1,TRBV9,TGTGCCAGCAGCGTAGGGAGGACCTTTAAGGACACTGAAGCTTTCTTT,CASSVGRTFKDTEAFF
-,-,TRBJ1-1,TRBV7-3,TGTGCCAGCAGCACGACACCGAACACTGAAGCTTTCTTT,CASSTTPNTEAFF
-,-,TRBJ1-4,TRBV6-6,TGTGCCAGCAGTTACTCACGTCCCGGGAGTGAAAAACTGTTTTTT,CASSYSRPGSEKLFF
-,-,TRBJ1-2,TRBV27,TGTGCCAGCAGTGGGCGAGGAGGCCACTATGGCTACACCTTC,CASSGRGGHYGYTF
once,TRBD2,TRBJ2-5,TRBV2,TGTGCCAGCAGTAGCGGGAGGGCCAGGGAGACCCAGTACTTC,CASSSGRARETQYF
-,TRBD2,TRBJ2-5,TRBV4-1,TGCGCCAGCAGCCAAGAGACTGGACTAGCGGGGGCAAAGCAAGAGACCCAGTACTTC,CASSQETGLAGAKQETQYF
-,TRBD1,TRBJ2-7,TRBV18,TGTGCCAGCTCAGTAGGACAGGGGCCCTACGAGCAGTACTTC,CASSVGQGPYEQYF
-,-,TRBJ2-7,TRBV7-9,TGTGCCAGCAGCACCCAGCAGGGGAACTCCTACGAGCAGTACTTC,CASSTQQGNSYEQYF
-,-,TRBJ1-5,TRBV4-1,TGCGCCAGCAGCCAAGCCCCGCGGGGGCGAATGCATCAGCCCCAGCATTTT,CASSQAPRGRMHQPQHF
-,TRBD1,TRBJ1-5,TRBV23-1,TGCGCCAGCAGTCAATCAACTATAGGGTATTTCGGGACAGGGGACAATCAGCCCCAGCATTTT,CASSQSTIGYFGTGDNQPQHF
few,TRBD1,TRBJ2-1,TRBV11-2,TGTGCCAGCAGCTTCCCCGGACAGGGCGTTAGGGGTGAGCAGTTCTTC,CASSFPGQGVRGEQFF
-,-,TRBJ2-7,TRBV27,TGTGCCAGCAGTTTACCGCGAGAGTCCTTCTACGAGCAGTACTTC,CASSLPRESFYEQYF
-,-,TRBJ2-1,TRBV7-9,TGTGCCAGCAGCTTAGAGACAGGCCTCAGGGACAATGAGCAGTTCTTC,CASSLETGLRDNEQFF
-,-,TRBJ1-1,TRBV25-1,TGTGCCAGCAGTCAGGGGAACACTGAAGCTTTCTTT,CASSQGNTEAFF
-,TRBD1,TRBJ1-1,TRBV6-1,TGTGCCAGCAGTGAGATACAGGGGAGAGGGAACACTGAAGCTTTCTTT,CASSEIQGRGNTEAFF